A single sample is the source of the 22 T cell receptor beta chains below, sequenced in a study of T cells in Graves' hyperthyroidism and ophthalmopathy. The TCR beta CDR3 regions underwent amplification using RNA transcripts as the source. The HTBI primer set was used in a first-round RT-PCR of the TCR CDR3. Each CDR3 protein gets one entry after TCRdb re-called the multiplex PCR reads with MiXCR. The data show approximately 300,000 distinct CDR3 sequences, roughly a fifth seen once. The material sequenced was blood. These receptors originate from a man over 45 with Graves' ophthalmopathy.

The DNA of the CDR3 is TGTGCCAGCAGCTTAACGGCAGCCTTGGAGACTAGCGGCTACAATGAGCAGTTCTTC. It yields the protein CASSLTAALETSGYNEQFF. The rearrangement links TRBV7-2 to TRBJ2-1; TRBD2 agrees at 9 bases. The CDR3 length is 19 residues. Unmatched junction bases numbered 14, after V lost 2 bases and J lost 3 bases. The germline gives CDR1 SGHTA, CDR2 FQGNSA.

This clonotype was observed many times. The V gene is TRBV28, the J gene TRBJ1-1, with D unclear. Germline V gives CDR1 MDHEN, CDR2 SYDVKM. Trimming cost V 7 bases and J 1 base, with 7 bases left between them. The length of the CDR3 is 12 residues. CDR3 coding DNA: TGTGCCAGCACTGATCCGAACACTGAAGCTTTCTTT. Its protein product is CASTDPNTEAFF.

The chain combines TRBV6-5 with TRBJ2-1; D is uncertain. V gave up 0 bases and J gave up 6 bases, with 9 bases separating them. Germline-derived CDR1 and CDR2 are MNHEY and SVGAGI. This CDR3 region has 14 residues. The CDR3 is CASSYSGSSNEQFF. The DNA for the CDR3 is TGTGCCAGCAGTTACTCTGGTAGTAGCAATGAGCAGTTCTTC.

The CDR3 DNA reads TGTGCCAGCAGCTTTGGGCAGGGTGGCACAGATACGCAGTATTTT. Its translation: CASSFGQGGTDTQYF. The rearrangement joins TRBV5-5 to TRBJ2-3; the D gene is possibly TRBD1 (5 bases). This CDR3 is 15 amino acids long. Deletions cut 2 bases from V and 1 base from J, with 11 bases between. Germline CDR1 reads SGHKS; CDR2 reads YYEKEE (reference sequence).

The chain combines TRBV7-6 with TRBJ2-1, with 7 nucleotides matching TRBD2. Germline assignment: CDR1 SGHVS and CDR2 FNYEAQ. The CDR3 is 17 amino acids. Trimming took 1 base from V and 0 from J; bases not matched to a gene: 6. The CDR3 bases are TGTGCCAGCAGCTTAGTCCCTAGCGGTACCTCCTACAATGAGCAGTTCTTC. This gives the protein CASSLVPSGTSYNEQFF.

The table lists this clonotype with a few counts. The chain carries TRBV6-1 and TRBJ2-7; TRBD1 matches 11 bases. The length of the CDR3 is 15 residues. Germline assignment: CDR1 MNHNS and CDR2 SASEGT. Germline trimming cut 7 bases from V and 6 bases from J; bases unmatched to any gene: 11. CDR3 in DNA: TGTGCCAGCAACAAAGGACAGGGGGCTACGGTCGAGCAGTACTTC. This gives the protein CASNKGQGATVEQYF.

Many counts were recorded for this clonotype. The chain joins TRBV5-6 to TRBJ2-7, with D possibly being TRBD1 or TRBD2 (5 bases each). CDR1 SGHDT and CDR2 YYEEEE come from the germline V gene. Trimming removed 0 bases from V and 0 bases from J, with 13 bases in between. The CDR3 length is 16 residues. The CDR3 spells CASSLAPPGSSYEQYF. The CDR3 bases are TGTGCCAGCAGCTTGGCCCCTCCAGGGAGCTCCTACGAGCAGTACTTC.

This clonotype was found many times. The chain is built from TRBV2 and TRBJ2-1; 8 positions match TRBD2. The V gene end was trimmed by 4 bases and the J gene end by 3 bases; junction bases not matched to a gene: 5. This CDR3 spans 15 amino acids. CDR1 and CDR2 (germline): SNHLY, FYNNEI. The CDR3 bases are TGTGCCAGCAGTGCACCGGGGGGGATCTACAATGAGCAGTTCTTC. Its protein is CASSAPGGIYNEQFF.

This clonotype was observed a single time. A read error may be the cause here, since a much bigger clone is one base away. The chain joins TRBV18 to TRBJ2-7, with D possibly TRBD1 on 7 matching bases. This CDR3 region has 18 residues. Trimming left V 5 bases short and J 3 bases short, with 26 bases between. CDR1 and CDR2 from the germline V gene are KGHSH and LQKENI. This CDR3 is CASSAQGIGWRDDYEQYF. CDR3 in DNA: TGTGCCAGCTCAGCACAGGGGATTGGTTGGCGGGACGACTACGAGCAGTACTTC.

This clonotype was seen many times. This chain uses TRBV3-1 with TRBJ2-3; D is uncertain. Germline CDR1 is LGHDT and CDR2 is YNNKEL (reference sequence). The V end was cut by 1 base, the J end by 4 bases, with 6 bases between. This CDR3 is built from 13 residues. The DNA for the CDR3 is TGTGCCAGCAGCCAAGTAAAGGCAGATACGCAGTATTTT. This encodes CASSQVKADTQYF.

The gene calls are TRBV6-1 and TRBJ2-2, with D unclear. Looked up from germline, CDR1 is MNHNS and CDR2 is SASEGT. This CDR3 has 13 amino acids. The V end lost 7 bases, the J end lost 1 base, and 7 bases lay between the germline ends. The DNA for the CDR3 is TGTGCCAGCAAGGCGGAGAACACCGGGGAGCTGTTTTTT. This gives the protein CASKAENTGELFF.

Notes on this clonotype: One junction end disagrees with the germline gene, perhaps due to a read error. The chain has TRBV5-1 and TRBJ2-3, with TRBD2 identical over 8 bases. The germline V gene encodes CDR1 SGHRS and CDR2 YFSETQ. The CDR3 sequence is 17 residues long. The CDR3 protein is CASSQDVGAGGADTQYF. The CDR3 DNA reads TGTGCCAGCAGCCAAGATGTGGGCGCGGGAGGAGCAGATACGCAGTATTTT.

This chain links TRBV14 with TRBJ2-7; D might be TRBD2 (5 bases). The germline V gene encodes CDR1 SGHDN and CDR2 FVKESK. The CDR3 loop spans 14 amino acids. V was clipped by 5 bases and J by 4 bases, with 15 bases between them. CDR3 in amino acids: CASSGGMQIYEQYF. The CDR3 DNA reads as TGTGCCAGCAGCGGAGGTATGCAGATATACGAGCAGTACTTC.

The chain combines TRBV19 with TRBJ1-2; perhaps TRBD1 as D (6 bases). CDR3 length equals 15 residues. Trimming pared 5 bases from V and 6 bases from J, leaving 19 bases between. Germline V CDR1 and CDR2: LNHDA, SQIVND (reference sequence). The CDR3 is CASSAPRGAGHGYTF. The CDR3 DNA follows: TGTGCCAGTAGTGCCCCTCGGGGGGCAGGGCATGGCTACACCTTC.

This clonotype was found many times. V is TRBV3-1 and J is TRBJ1-2; TRBD1 agrees at 7 bases. Germline CDR1 is LGHDT and CDR2 is YNNKEL (reference sequence). The CDR3 is made up of 13 amino acids. The V gene end was trimmed by 1 base and the J gene end by 7 bases; junction bases not matched to a gene: 3. In nucleotides, the CDR3 is TGTGCCAGCAGCCAAGGGGGGACAGCTGGCTACACCTTC. It encodes CASSQGGTAGYTF. Complete variable domain (other parts from reference TRBV3-1 and TRBJ1-2): DTAVSQTPKYLVTQMGNDKSIKCEQNLGHDTMYWYKQDSKKFLKIMFSYNNKELIINETVPNRFSPKSPDKAHLNLHINSLELGDSAVYFCASSQGGTAGYTFGSGTRLTVV.

Concerning this clonotype itself: The junction and the germline gene differ at one end; a read error may be behind it. The chain employs TRBV6-5 and TRBJ2-7, with 11 bases matching TRBD2. The CDR3 length is 14 residues. The germline CDR1 and CDR2 sequences are MNHEY and SVGAGI. The CDR3 nucleotides are TGTGTCAGCAGTTTTAGCGGGAGGGAAAAGGAGCAGTACTTC. This translates into CVSSFSGREKEQYF.

The gene calls are TRBV12-3 or TRBV12-4 and TRBJ2-1; D ambiguous. Trimming removed 5 bases from V and 4 bases from J, with 3 bases in between. The CDR3 covers 11 residues. In nucleotides, the CDR3 is TGTGCCAGCAGTGCATACAATGAGCAGTTCTTC. As protein: CASSAYNEQFF.

The chain carries TRBV7-9 and TRBJ2-7, with 12 bases aligning to TRBD1. V dropped 3 bases and J dropped 3; count of bases not matched to a gene: 9. The CDR3 contains 17 residues. Per germline, CDR1 SEHNR and CDR2 FQNEAQ (reference sequence). As DNA, the CDR3 is TGTGCCAGCAGCTTGCCCTCGAGGGACAGGGGGCTCTACGAGCAGTACTTC. As protein: CASSLPSRDRGLYEQYF.

The V and J genes are TRBV28 and TRBJ2-7; D is undetermined. The CDR3 is made up of 12 amino acids. Trimming took off 2 bases at V and 4 bases at J, with 6 bases between the two ends. CDR1 MDHEN and CDR2 SYDVKM come from the germline V gene. The CDR3, as DNA: TGTGCCAGCAGTTTAACAGCATACGAGCAGTACTTC. This gives the protein CASSLTAYEQYF.

This clonotype came up a few times. This rearrangement joins TRBV19 to TRBJ2-2, with 10 bases lining up with TRBD2. Germline V CDR1 and CDR2: LNHDA, SQIVND (reference sequence). This CDR3 is built from 16 residues. V lost 5 bases to trimming and J lost 3 bases; unmatched junction nucleotides: 6. The CDR3 region is CASSLPSGGYTGELFF. The CDR3, as DNA: TGTGCCAGTAGTCTACCTAGCGGGGGTTACACCGGGGAGCTGTTTTTT.

The sample holds many counts of this clonotype. As DNA, the CDR3 is TGTGCCAGCAGCGCAGGAAAGAATGGCTACACCTTC. Its protein is CASSAGKNGYTF. This chain joins TRBV5-6 and TRBJ1-2; D is uncertain. CDR1 and CDR2 (germline): SGHDT, YYEEEE. Trimming cost V 4 bases and J 6 bases, with 10 bases left between them. The length of the CDR3 is 12 residues.

This clonotype was recorded a few times. The V gene is TRBV6-2 or TRBV6-3, the J gene TRBJ2-3; D gene ambiguous. The germline V and J ends were trimmed by 5 bases and 5 bases, with 8 bases remaining between them. The CDR3 is made up of 12 amino acids. Germline-derived CDR1 and CDR2 are MNHEY and SVGEGT. This CDR3 is CASSTGRDTQYF. The CDR3 region has the DNA TGTGCCAGCAGTACCGGGCGAGATACGCAGTATTTT.